Each of the 18 T cell receptor beta chains below was sequenced from the same sample in a study of graft-versus-host responses after intestinal transplantation. Here immunoSEQ multiplex PCR was the method, and the copy in TCRdb shows in-frame clones only, minus some. The sample carries nearly 95,000 clones, 85% to 95% recorded once. Their antigens remain unidentified. Sequenced material: unstimulated CD8+ T cells sorted from spleen or lymph node cells, taken before intestinal transplant. All receptors derive from a human donor who received an intestinal transplant.

The chain combines TRBV29-1 with TRBJ1-2, with D uncertain. Germline CDR1 reads SQVTM; CDR2 reads ANQGSEA. The V end was cut by 5 bases, the J end by 0 bases, with 16 bases between. The CDR3 loop spans 15 amino acids. CDR3 sequence reads: CSVPSVGKANYGYTF. CDR3 nucleotide sequence: TGCAGCGTTCCCTCCGTGGGCAAAGCTAACTATGGCTACACCTTC. Complete variable domain (other parts from reference TRBV29-1 and TRBJ1-2): SAVISQKPSRDICQRGTSLTIQCQVDSQVTMMFWYRQQPGQSLTLIATANQGSEATYESGFVIDKFPISRPNLTFSTLTVSNMSPEDSSIYLCSVPSVGKANYGYTFGSGTRLTVV.

The rearrangement links TRBV7-9 to TRBJ1-2; TRBD1 aligns across 8 bases. This CDR3 has 14 amino acids. Trimming cost V 5 bases and J 7 bases; bases outside gene matches: 9. Germline V CDR1 and CDR2: SEHNR, FQNEAQ (reference sequence). In nucleotides, the CDR3 is TGTGCCAGCAGCCAACTGACAGGGGAGGGTGGCTACACCTTC. This translates into CASSQLTGEGGYTF.

With respect to this clone: The final CDR3 position lacks the conserved phenylalanine or tryptophan, pointing to a likely read error. The J gene is TRBJ1-2, the V gene TRBV27; 7 nucleotides align to TRBD1. Unmatched junction bases numbered 2, after V lost 3 bases and J lost 4 bases. The CDR3 extends over 13 amino acids. CDR1 is MNHEY and CDR2 is SMNVEV in the germline V gene (reference sequence). The CDR3 coding sequence is TGTGCCAGCAGTTTGGGACAGCTCTATGGCTACACCCTC. It is translated as CASSLGQLYGYTL.

The CDR3 DNA reads as TGTGCCAGCAGCTTACTAGCGCCGACATTTAGGGACACAGATACGCAGTATTTT. This sequence encodes CASSLLAPTFRDTDTQYF. This chain connects TRBV7-2 to TRBJ2-3, with D possibly being TRBD2 (6 bases). This CDR3 has 18 residues. V lost 2 bases and J 2 bases, leaving 20 bases between the germline ends. Germline V lookup: CDR1 SGHTA, CDR2 FQGNSA.

This chain connects TRBV7-9 to TRBJ2-2; TRBD2 matches at 12 bases. V dropped 0 bases and J dropped 4; count of bases not matched to a gene: 9. The length of the CDR3 is 19 residues. The germline V gene encodes CDR1 SEHNR and CDR2 FQNEAQ (reference sequence). CDR3 region: CASSLAQLAGGVLTGELFF. The CDR3 region has the DNA TGTGCCAGCAGCTTAGCGCAACTAGCGGGGGGCGTTCTCACCGGGGAGCTGTTTTTT.

The rearrangement links TRBV30 to TRBJ1-6, with a tentative D call TRBD1 (6 bases). CDR3 length equals 15 residues. The germline V gene encodes CDR1 GTSNPN and CDR2 SVGIG (reference sequence). Trimming pared 0 bases from V and 9 bases from J, leaving 15 bases between. The CDR3, as DNA: TGTGCCTGGAGTGTAAACGAGGGGGGGACTTCACCCCTCCACTTT. This gives the protein CAWSVNEGGTSPLHF.

V usage is TRBV7-9 and J usage is TRBJ2-3; D perhaps matches TRBD1 (6 bases). The V gene's germline CDR1 is SEHNR and CDR2 FQNEAQ (reference sequence). V was cut by 3 bases and J by 2 bases, with 15 bases left in between. The CDR3 is made up of 16 amino acids. This CDR3 is CASSFPSDRNTDTQYF. The CDR3 DNA reads as TGTGCCAGCAGCTTCCCCTCCGACAGGAACACAGATACGCAGTATTTT.

The chain joins TRBV27 to TRBJ1-1, with 9 positions matching TRBD1. V was pared by 6 bases and J by 3 bases, with 11 bases of the junction left unmatched. Looked up from germline, CDR1 is MNHEY and CDR2 is SMNVEV (reference sequence). This CDR3 has 16 residues. The CDR3 spells CASRPGQGPWYTEAFF. CDR3 DNA sequence: TGTGCCAGCAGGCCTGGACAGGGGCCTTGGTACACTGAAGCTTTCTTT.

The chain recombines TRBV5-6 with TRBJ2-7; 8 bases match TRBD1. This CDR3 comprises 14 residues. Germline assignment: CDR1 SGHDT and CDR2 YYEEEE. The trim removed 1 base at V and 4 bases at J, leaving 4 bases unmatched. In DNA, the CDR3 is TGTGCCAGCAGCTTGTCACAGGGGGTATACGAGCAGTACTTC. This sequence encodes CASSLSQGVYEQYF. The whole variable domain, filled in from reference TRBV5-6 and TRBJ2-7, reads DAGVTQSPTHLIKTRGQQVTLRCSPKSGHDTVSWYQQALGQGPQFIFQYYEEEERQRGNFPDRFSGHQFPNYSSELNVNALLLGDSALYLCASSLSQGVYEQYFGPGTRLTVT.

The chain has TRBV6-6 and TRBJ2-7; 9 bases are a match to TRBD1. The CDR3 loop spans 14 amino acids. CDR1 is MNHNY and CDR2 is SVGAGI in the germline V gene (reference sequence). V dropped 5 bases and J dropped 3; count of bases not matched to a gene: 5. This chain's CDR3 is CASSPGTGFYEQYF. CDR3 bases: TGTGCCAGCAGTCCCGGGACAGGGTTCTACGAGCAGTACTTC.

The chain has TRBV30 and TRBJ1-2, with D unresolved. The CDR3 is 14 amino acids. V lost 8 bases, J lost 5 bases, and 21 bases lay in between. Germline V lookup: CDR1 GTSNPN, CDR2 SVGIG (reference sequence). DNA of the CDR3: TGTGCCCTCTACCACCTGACGGGGATTTATGGCTACACCTTC. This encodes CALYHLTGIYGYTF.

The V gene is TRBV4-3, the J gene TRBJ2-6; D gene unclear. V lost 4 bases to trimming and J lost 2 bases, with 9 bases between them. Germline values: CDR1 LGHNA, CDR2 YSLEER. CDR3 length equals 15 residues. The CDR3 DNA sequence: TGCGCCAGCAGCCCGAGGCTCGCTGGGGCCAACGTCCTGACTTTC. This translates into CASSPRLAGANVLTF.

The J gene is TRBJ2-3, the V gene TRBV10-3; TRBD2 is a possible D gene (6 bases). Trimming pared 2 bases from V and 2 bases from J, leaving 8 bases between. Germline V gene data show CDR1 as ENHRY and CDR2 as SYGVKD. The CDR3 consists of 14 residues. Here the CDR3 DNA reads TGTGCCATCAGTGAGGCGGGGTACACAGATACGCAGTATTTT. It is translated as CAISEAGYTDTQYF.

This sequence joins TRBV7-9 and TRBJ2-7, with 9 nucleotides matching TRBD1. The V gene end was trimmed by 5 bases and the J gene end by 3 bases; junction bases not matched to a gene: 11. There are 16 residues in the CDR3. CDR1 and CDR2 from the germline V gene are SEHNR and FQNEAQ (reference sequence). This chain's CDR3 is CASSPYGQGPYYEQYF. The CDR3 DNA reads TGTGCCAGCAGCCCCTATGGACAGGGGCCTTACTACGAGCAGTACTTC.

This chain uses TRBV25-1 with TRBJ1-2; TRBD1 matches 8 bases. CDR1 MGHDK and CDR2 SYGVNS come from the germline V gene. V was clipped by 1 base and J by 8 bases; unmatched bases: 6. This CDR3 is built from 14 residues. The DNA of the CDR3 is TGTGCCAGCAGTGAATCCCAGGGGGCGGGAGGCTACACCTTC. It translates to CASSESQGAGGYTF.

The rearrangement uses TRBV30 and TRBJ1-2; a possible D gene is TRBD1 (5 bases). V was trimmed by 7 bases and J by 2 bases, leaving 14 bases between them. Germline V CDR1 and CDR2: GTSNPN, SVGIG (reference sequence). The CDR3 runs 13 residues. This CDR3 reads CAYSGGLNYGYTF. Written as DNA, the CDR3 is TGTGCCTACTCCGGGGGTCTGAACTATGGCTACACCTTC.

The chain has TRBV6-5 and TRBJ2-3; D uncertain. The CDR3 covers 15 residues. Per germline, CDR1 MNHEY and CDR2 SVGAGI. Trimming took off 3 bases at V and 4 bases at J, with 14 bases between the two ends. The CDR3 nucleotides read TGTGCCAGCAGTTATTCTCCTGGTTCGGCAGATACGCAGTATTTT. Translating gives CASSYSPGSADTQYF.

The chain carries TRBV27 and TRBJ2-2; perhaps TRBD1 as D (6 bases). In germline, CDR1 is MNHEY, CDR2 SMNVEV (reference sequence). Trimming left V 4 bases short and J 5 bases short, with 11 bases between. The CDR3 runs 14 residues. CDR3 sequence reads: CASSWGRSTGELFF. The CDR3 DNA is TGTGCCAGCAGTTGGGGGCGGTCAACCGGGGAGCTGTTTTTT.